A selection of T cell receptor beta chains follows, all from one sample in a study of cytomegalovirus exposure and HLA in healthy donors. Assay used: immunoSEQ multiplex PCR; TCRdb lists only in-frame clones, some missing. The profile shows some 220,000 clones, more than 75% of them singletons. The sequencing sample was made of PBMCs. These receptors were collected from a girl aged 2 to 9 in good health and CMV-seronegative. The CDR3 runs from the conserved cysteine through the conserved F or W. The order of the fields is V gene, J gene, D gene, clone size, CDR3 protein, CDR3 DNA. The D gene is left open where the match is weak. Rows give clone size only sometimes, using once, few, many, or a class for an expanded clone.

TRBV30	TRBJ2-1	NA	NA	CAWSLTRRNEQFF	TGTGCCTGGAGCCTCACCCGGCGGAATGAGCAGTTCTTC
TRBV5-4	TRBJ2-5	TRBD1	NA	CASTPGGASPYQETQYF	TGTGCCAGCACTCCAGGGGGTGCTAGCCCGTACCAAGAGACCCAGTACTTC
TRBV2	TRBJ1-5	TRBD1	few	CASSEVEVGQTLNQPQHF	TGTGCCAGCAGTGAAGTCGAGGTGGGACAGACCCTTAATCAGCCCCAGCATTTT
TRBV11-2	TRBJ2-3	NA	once	CASSFPFTDTQYF	TGTGCCAGCAGCTTCCCCTTCACAGATACGCAGTATTTT
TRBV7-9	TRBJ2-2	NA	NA	CASSLQGNTGELFF	TGTGCCAGCAGCTTACAGGGGAACACCGGGGAGCTGTTTTTT
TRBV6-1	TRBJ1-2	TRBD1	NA	CASGTGGNYGYTF	TGTGCCAGCGGGACAGGGGGCAACTATGGCTACACCTTC
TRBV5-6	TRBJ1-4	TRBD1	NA	CASSLAGQGNEKLFF	TGTGCCAGCAGCTTGGCCGGACAGGGGAATGAAAAACTGTTTTTT
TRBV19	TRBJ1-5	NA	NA	CASKAELSNQPQHF	TGTGCCAGTAAGGCAGAACTAAGCAATCAGCCCCAGCATTTT
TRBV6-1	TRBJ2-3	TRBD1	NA	CASSEFGRDREADTQYF	TGTGCCAGCAGTGAATTCGGCCGGGACAGGGAGGCAGATACGCAGTATTTT
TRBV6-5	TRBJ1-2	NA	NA	CASSYFPVIVQDGYTF	TGTGCCAGCAGTTATTTCCCCGTGATAGTACAGGATGGCTACACCTTC
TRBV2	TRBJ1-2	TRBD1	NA	CATTYLQGAIDGYTF	TGTGCCACAACCTATCTACAGGGGGCGATTGATGGCTACACCTTC
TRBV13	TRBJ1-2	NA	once	CASSLKGGYYGYTF	TGTGCCAGCAGCTTAAAGGGGGGGTACTATGGCTACACCTTC
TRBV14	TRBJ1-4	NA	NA	CASSQDLGGAAWEKLFF	TGTGCCAGCAGCCAAGATCTAGGCGGGGCCGCTTGGGAAAAACTGTTTTTT
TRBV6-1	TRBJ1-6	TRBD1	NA	CASSELGTGGNSPLHF	TGTGCCAGCAGTGAGCTCGGGACAGGTGGTAATTCACCCCTCCACTTT
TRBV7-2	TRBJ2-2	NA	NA	CASSFRWNTGELFF	TGTGCCAGCAGCTTTCGGTGGAACACCGGGGAGCTGTTTTTT
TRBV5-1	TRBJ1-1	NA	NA	CASSRAGTRNTEAFF	TGCGCCAGCAGCCGGGCCGGGACACGAAACACTGAAGCTTTCTTT
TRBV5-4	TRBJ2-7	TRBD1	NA	CASSLRQGIHEQYF	TGTGCCAGCAGCTTGCGACAGGGGATACACGAGCAGTACTTC
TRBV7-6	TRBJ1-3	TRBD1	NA	CASSLSGTGVGNTIYF	TGTGCCAGCAGCTTATCTGGGACAGGGGTCGGAAACACCATATATTTT
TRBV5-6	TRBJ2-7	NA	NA	CASSFDPGYEQYF	TGTGCCAGCAGCTTTGATCCGGGGTACGAGCAGTACTTC
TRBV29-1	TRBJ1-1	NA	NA	CSVEGGTGTEAFF	TGCAGCGTTGAAGGGGGCACGGGTACTGAAGCTTTCTTT
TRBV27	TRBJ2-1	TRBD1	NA	CASSLPRTGEQFF	TGTGCCAGCAGTTTACCCCGGACAGGTGAGCAGTTCTTC
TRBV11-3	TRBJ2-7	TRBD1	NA	CASSLRGTDYEQYF	TGTGCCAGCAGCCTCCGAGGGACAGATTACGAGCAGTACTTC
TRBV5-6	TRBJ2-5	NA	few	CASSFTGQETQYF	TGTGCCAGCAGCTTTACAGGTCAAGAGACCCAGTACTTC
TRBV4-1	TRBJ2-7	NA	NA	CASSRGTTGSYEQYF	TGCGCCAGCAGCCGGGGAACCACAGGCTCCTACGAGCAGTACTTC
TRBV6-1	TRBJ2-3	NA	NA	CATERGTDTQYF	TGTGCCACCGAGAGGGGCACAGATACGCAGTATTTT
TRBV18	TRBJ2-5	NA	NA	CASSSYQETQYF	TGTGCCAGCTCAAGCTACCAAGAGACCCAGTACTTC
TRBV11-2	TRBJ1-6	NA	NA	CASSPVGVRNSPLHF	TGTGCCAGCAGCCCCGTCGGGGTCCGGAATTCACCCCTCCACTTT
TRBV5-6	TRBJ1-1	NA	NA	CASSSYRSYSKAFF	TGTGCCAGCAGCTCATACAGGTCTTACTCTAAAGCTTTCTTT
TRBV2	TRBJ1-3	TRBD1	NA	CASSRDRGRNTIYF	TGTGCCAGCAGTAGGGACAGGGGTAGAAACACCATATATTTT
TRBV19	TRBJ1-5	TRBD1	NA	CASSLGQGRSNQPQHF	TGTGCCAGTAGTCTCGGACAGGGTAGGAGCAATCAGCCCCAGCATTTT
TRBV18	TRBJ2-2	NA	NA	CASSPSSTANTGELFF	TGTGCCAGCTCACCATCGTCGACTGCGAACACCGGGGAGCTGTTTTTT
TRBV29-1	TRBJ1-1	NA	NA	CSARASTEAFF	TGCAGCGCCCGCGCGAGCACTGAAGCTTTCTTT
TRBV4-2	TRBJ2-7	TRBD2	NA	CASSVDEGLAVTTYEQYF	TGTGCCAGCAGCGTCGACGAGGGACTAGCGGTCACAACCTACGAGCAGTACTTC
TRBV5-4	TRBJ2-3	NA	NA	CASSLERALNTQYF	TGTGCCAGCAGCCTAGAGCGAGCGCTGAATACGCAGTATTTT
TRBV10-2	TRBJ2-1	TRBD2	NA	CASRGLLAGPRSYNEQFF	TGCGCCAGCAGAGGCCTCCTAGCGGGGCCCCGCTCCTACAATGAGCAGTTCTTC
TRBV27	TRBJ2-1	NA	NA	CASSITRTYNEQFF	TGTGCCAGCAGTATAACTAGGACCTACAATGAGCAGTTCTTC
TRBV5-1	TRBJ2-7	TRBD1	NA	CASSLPTGTGTYEQYF	TGCGCCAGCAGCTTACCGACCGGGACAGGAACATACGAGCAGTACTTC
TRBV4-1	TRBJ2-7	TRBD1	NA	CASSRGDRVNYEQYF	TGCGCCAGCAGCCGAGGGGACAGGGTGAACTACGAGCAGTACTTC
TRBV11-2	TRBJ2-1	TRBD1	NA	CASSINRGDSYNEQFF	TGTGCCAGCAGCATAAACAGGGGGGATTCCTACAATGAGCAGTTCTTC
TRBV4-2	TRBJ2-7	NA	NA	CASSQDQGWGSSYEQYF	TGTGCCAGCAGCCAAGATCAGGGTTGGGGCAGCTCCTACGAGCAGTACTTC